This TCR beta chain appears in the sequencing data of a study of CD8+ T cells in alopecia areata. Study in general: Tofacitinib was given for 6 to 18 months, then stopped for 6 months.

The CDR3 sequence is 17 residues long. In germline, CDR1 is SGHRS, CDR2 YFSETQ. The J segment lost 4 bases and the V segment lost 0 bases, leaving 12 bases of the junction unmatched. This clone was recorded a few times. As the sequencing template, cDNA was produced by extracting RNA and reverse transcribing it. Sequencing used immunoSEQ multiplex PCR; TCRdb keeps in-frame clones, though not all of them. The repertoire holds some 130,000 clones, around 60% seen once, with 3.5% to 5.5% in the top ten. The sample was CD4+ T cells sorted from blood, taken at week 0. This chain links TRBV5-1 with TRBJ2-5; TRBD2 matches 7 bases. This clonotype originated in a human donor with alopecia areata. CDR3 in amino acids: CASSLALGGSEGETQYF. The CDR3 DNA sequence: TGCGCCAGCAGCTTGGCTCTGGGCGGGAGTGAAGGAGAGACCCAGTACTTC.